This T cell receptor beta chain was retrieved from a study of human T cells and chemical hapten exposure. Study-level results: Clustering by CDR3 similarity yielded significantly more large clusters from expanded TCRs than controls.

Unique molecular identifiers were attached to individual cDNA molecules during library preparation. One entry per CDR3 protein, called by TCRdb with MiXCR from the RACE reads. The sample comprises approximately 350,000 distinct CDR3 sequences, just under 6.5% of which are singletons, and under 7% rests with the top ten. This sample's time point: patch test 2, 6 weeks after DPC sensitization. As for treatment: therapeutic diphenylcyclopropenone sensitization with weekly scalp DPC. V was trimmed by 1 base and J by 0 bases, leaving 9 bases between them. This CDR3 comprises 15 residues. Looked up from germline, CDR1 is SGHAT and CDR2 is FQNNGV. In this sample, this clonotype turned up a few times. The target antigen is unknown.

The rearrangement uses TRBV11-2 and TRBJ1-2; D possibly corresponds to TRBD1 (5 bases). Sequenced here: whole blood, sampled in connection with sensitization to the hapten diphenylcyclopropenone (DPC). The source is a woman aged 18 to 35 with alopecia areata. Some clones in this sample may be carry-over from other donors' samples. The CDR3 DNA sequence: TGTGCCAGCAGCTTAGCCCTGACAGCTAACTATGGCTACACCTTC. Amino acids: CASSLALTANYGYTF.